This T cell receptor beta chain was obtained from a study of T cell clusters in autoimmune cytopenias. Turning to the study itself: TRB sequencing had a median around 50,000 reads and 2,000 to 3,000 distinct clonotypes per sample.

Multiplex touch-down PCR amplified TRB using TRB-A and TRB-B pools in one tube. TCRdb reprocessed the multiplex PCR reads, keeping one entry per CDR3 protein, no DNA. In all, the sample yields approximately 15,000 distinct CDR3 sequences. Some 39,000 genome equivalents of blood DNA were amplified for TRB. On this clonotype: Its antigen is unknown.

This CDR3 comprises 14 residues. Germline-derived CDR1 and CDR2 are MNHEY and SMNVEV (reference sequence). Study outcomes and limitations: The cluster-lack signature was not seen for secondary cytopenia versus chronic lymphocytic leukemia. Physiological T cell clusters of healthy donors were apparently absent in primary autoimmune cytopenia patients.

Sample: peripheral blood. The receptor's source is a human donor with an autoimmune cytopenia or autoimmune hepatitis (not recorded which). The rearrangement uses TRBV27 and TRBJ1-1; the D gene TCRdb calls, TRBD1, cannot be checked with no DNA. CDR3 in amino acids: CASRGATVNTEAFF.